A selection of T cell receptor beta chains follows, all from one sample in a study of OX40 agonist ivuxolimab in advanced cancers. The method was immunoSEQ multiplex PCR; TCRdb's version includes in-frame clones alone and lacks a portion of them. The sample comprises about 28,000 clones, approximately 86% of which are singletons, and less than 35% rests with the top ten. The material was CD4+ or CD8+ T cells sorted from blood, obtained in a trial of the OX40 agonist ivuxolimab. Receptors originate from an adult with an advanced solid tumor such as melanoma, head and neck, liver or kidney cancer. The CDR3 runs from the conserved cysteine through the conserved F or W. A D gene is named only where the DNA matches it firmly. Clone size is stated in some rows and not others, as once, few, many or a class when expanded.

.	TRBV7-9	.	TRBJ1-2	TGTGCCAGCAGCCATCGGGACACCTCTCGGCACGGCTACACCTTC	CASSHRDTSRHGYTF
.	TRBV4-2	.	TRBJ1-3	TGTGCCAGCAGCGTGGACCTTTTGTCGGGAAACACCATATATTTT	CASSVDLLSGNTIYF
.	TRBV2	.	TRBJ2-3	TGTGCCAGCAGTGAACTACAAGCAGATACGCAGTATTTT	CASSELQADTQYF
.	TRBV27	.	TRBJ2-7	TGTGCCAGCAGTTTCTTACAGGGAGGCGAGCAGTACTTC	CASSFLQGGEQYF
.	TRBV19	.	TRBJ1-5	TGTGCCAGTACCGGGGAGGGGGGGCGCGATCAGCCCCAGCATTTT	CASTGEGGRDQPQHF
TRBD1	TRBV29-1	.	TRBJ2-2	TGCAGCGTTGAAGTTCGACAGGGGGAGTGGACCGGGGAGCTGTTTTTT	CSVEVRQGEWTGELFF
TRBD2	TRBV6-5	.	TRBJ2-3	TGTGCCAGCAGTTACTGGGAGCGGGGGGACGCAGATACGCAGTATTTT	CASSYWERGDADTQYF
.	TRBV19	.	TRBJ2-7	TGTGCCAGTAGTTCGGCTTCCCGCGGGACAGTCTCCTACGAGCAGTACTTC	CASSSASRGTVSYEQYF
.	TRBV7-8	.	TRBJ2-1	TGTGCCAGCAGCTTACTCCAGAGCTCCTACAATGAGCAGTTCTTC	CASSLLQSSYNEQFF
.	TRBV9	.	TRBJ2-7	TGTGCCAGCAGCGACTCCCCGGGATACGAGCAGTACTTC	CASSDSPGYEQYF
TRBD2	TRBV5-1	.	TRBJ2-1	TGCGCCAGCAGCTTTCGGGCGGGAGGGGGCCTGTACAATGAGCAGTTCTTC	CASSFRAGGGLYNEQFF
.	TRBV27	.	TRBJ2-7	TGTGCCAGCAGTCTCCGAGGGGCCCTTTACGAGCAGTACTTC	CASSLRGALYEQYF
.	TRBV2	.	TRBJ2-7	TGTGCCAGCAGTGGGCCGGGGGTGAGCACATACGAGCAGTACTTC	CASSGPGVSTYEQYF
.	TRBV9	.	TRBJ2-1	TGTGCCAGCAGGGAGGTAGGGGCCTACAATGAGCAGTTCTTC	CASREVGAYNEQFF
TRBD2	TRBV15	.	TRBJ2-5	TGTGCCACCAGCAAAGGACTAGCGGGGACCCAAGAGACCCAGTACTTC	CATSKGLAGTQETQYF
.	TRBV6-1	.	TRBJ2-1	TGTGCCAGCAAAGTACCCAATGAGCAGTTCTTC	CASKVPNEQFF
.	TRBV19	.	TRBJ1-1	TGTGCCAGTACCACACCGGGCCTGGGCACTGAAGCTTTCTTT	CASTTPGLGTEAFF
.	TRBV6-1	few	TRBJ2-5	TGTGCCAGCAGTGAGGGGTGGGGGATCCAAGAGACCCAGTACTTC	CASSEGWGIQETQYF
.	TRBV7-9	.	TRBJ1-4	TGTGCCAGCACTACCCCCAGGGCAACTAATGAAAAACTGTTTTTT	CASTTPRATNEKLFF
.	TRBV13	few	TRBJ2-2	TGTGCCAGCAGCTCAGCCGCCCAGGGGGGCCCCGGGGAGCTGTTTTTT	CASSSAAQGGPGELFF
.	TRBV27	.	TRBJ1-1	TGTGCCAGCAGTTTATCAGGGTTGGGCACTGAAGCTTTCTTT	CASSLSGLGTEAFF
TRBD1	TRBV5-6	.	TRBJ1-2	TGTGCCAGCAACTGGGGACAGGGGAGTGTCTATGGCTACACCTTC	CASNWGQGSVYGYTF
TRBD2	TRBV29-1	.	TRBJ2-1	TGCAGCGCCTTAGGACTAGCGGGGGGATACAATGAGCAGTTCTTC	CSALGLAGGYNEQFF
.	TRBV5-5	.	TRBJ2-7	TGTGCCAGCAGCCTGGACGGCTACGAGCAGTACTTC	CASSLDGYEQYF
TRBD2	TRBV7-2	.	TRBJ2-2	TGTGCCAGCAGCTTAACAAGCGGGGGGGCCTCCGGGGAGCTGTTTTTT	CASSLTSGGASGELFF
TRBD1	TRBV5-5	.	TRBJ1-1	TGTGCCAGCAGCTTGTTCCCCACGACAGGGGGAAACACTGAAGCTTTCTTT	CASSLFPTTGGNTEAFF
.	TRBV27	.	TRBJ1-5	TGTGCCAGCTCTCAGGGCCCAAGGACTCCCCAGCATTTT	CASSQGPRTPQHF
.	TRBV6-5	.	TRBJ2-2	TGTGCCAGCAGTGAGCCCTACACCGGGGAGCTGTTTTTT	CASSEPYTGELFF
.	TRBV11-2	.	TRBJ2-5	TGTGCCAGCAGCTTAGTCCCCGTGGCGCCGGAAGAGACCCAGTACTTC	CASSLVPVAPEETQYF
TRBD1	TRBV27	.	TRBJ2-7	TGTGCCAGCAGTCTAAGGGACAGTAGGAGCTCCTACGAGCAGTACTTC	CASSLRDSRSSYEQYF
.	TRBV6-5	.	TRBJ1-5	TGTGCCAGCAGCCACGGGGAGCAGCCCCAGCATTTT	CASSHGEQPQHF
.	TRBV6-5	.	TRBJ2-1	TGTGCCAGCAGGGAAGGGAATGAGCAGTTCTTC	CASREGNEQFF
TRBD1	TRBV7-4	.	TRBJ2-7	TGTGCCAGCAGCTCAATAAAGCCCCGGACAGGGGGCTCCTACGAGCAGTACTTC	CASSSIKPRTGGSYEQYF
TRBD1	TRBV11-2	.	TRBJ2-5	TGTGCCAGCAGCTTAGGCCGGACAGGGGGGGACCAAGAGACCCAGTACTTC	CASSLGRTGGDQETQYF
TRBD1	TRBV28	.	TRBJ2-1	TGTGCCAGCAGTCTGCGGACAGGGACGGGGTTCTTC	CASSLRTGTGFF
TRBD1	TRBV7-6	.	TRBJ1-1	TGTGCCAGCAGCTTAGGTAGGGGGCGGACTGAAGCTTTCTTT	CASSLGRGRTEAFF
TRBD2	TRBV27	few	TRBJ2-7	TGTGCCAGCAGTTGGGGACTAGCGTTCGAGCAGTACTTC	CASSWGLAFEQYF
TRBD2	TRBV7-9	.	TRBJ2-1	TGTGCCAGCAGCCCGACTAGCGGGGGGGGCAATGAGCAGTTCTTC	CASSPTSGGGNEQFF
TRBD1	TRBV4-1	.	TRBJ1-1	TGCGCCAGCAGCTGGTACCTGACAGGGCGGACTGAAGCTTTCTTT	CASSWYLTGRTEAFF
TRBD1	TRBV7-9	.	TRBJ2-3	TGTGCCAGCAGCTTTGGGACAGGAGGCACAGATACGCAGTATTTT	CASSFGTGGTDTQYF
.	TRBV5-5	.	TRBJ2-2	TGTGCCAGCAGCTTGGGACTCTCGAACACCGGGGAGCTGTTTTTT	CASSLGLSNTGELFF
.	TRBV7-2	once	TRBJ1-1	TGTGCCAGCAGCTTAGACAGGAACACTGAAGCTTTCTTT	CASSLDRNTEAFF
.	TRBV18	few	TRBJ1-5	TGTGCCAGCTCACCAGGGAATAGCAATCAGCCCCAGCATTTT	CASSPGNSNQPQHF
TRBD2	TRBV10-2	.	TRBJ2-1	TGCGCCAGCAGCGGAGCGGGACCCGCCTACAATGAGCAGTTCTTC	CASSGAGPAYNEQFF
.	TRBV7-2	once	TRBJ1-1	TGTGCCAGCAGCTTAGCGCGAGGGGTCGACACTGAAGCTTTCTTT	CASSLARGVDTEAFF
TRBD2	TRBV5-6	.	TRBJ2-7	TGTGCCAGCAGTTGGGGACTAGCGTTCGAGCAGTACTTC	CASSWGLAFEQYF
.	TRBV6-5	.	TRBJ2-7	TGTGCCAGCACCGAAACAAGAGGGAGCCCTTACGAGCAGTACTTC	CASTETRGSPYEQYF
TRBD1	TRBV19	once	TRBJ1-5	TGTGCCAGTAGTCTCAACCAGGGGGCCTATAATCAGCCCCAGCATTTT	CASSLNQGAYNQPQHF
.	TRBV27	.	TRBJ2-3	TGTGCCAGCAGCCGAAGTCTGGAGAGAACAGATACGCAGTATTTT	CASSRSLERTDTQYF
TRBD2	TRBV9	.	TRBJ2-1	TGTGCCAGCAGCGTAGACCATAGCGGGGGGGCCGCCAATGAGCAGTTCTTC	CASSVDHSGGAANEQFF
.	TRBV9	.	TRBJ1-6	TGTGCCAGCAGCGCCTTTCTAGATTCACCCCTCCACTTT	CASSAFLDSPLHF